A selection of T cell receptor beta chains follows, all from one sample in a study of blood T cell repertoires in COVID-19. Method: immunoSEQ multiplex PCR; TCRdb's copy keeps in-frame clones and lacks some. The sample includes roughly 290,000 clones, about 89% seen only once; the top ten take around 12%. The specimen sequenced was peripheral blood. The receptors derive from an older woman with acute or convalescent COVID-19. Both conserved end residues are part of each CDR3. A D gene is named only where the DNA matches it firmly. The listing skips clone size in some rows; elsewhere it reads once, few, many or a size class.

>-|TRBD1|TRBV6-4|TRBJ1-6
CASSQGASYNSPLHF
TGTGCCAGCAGTCAGGGGGCCTCCTATAATTCACCCCTCCACTTT
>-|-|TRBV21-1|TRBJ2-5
CASRRDLGSQETQYF
TGTGCCAGCAGAAGGGATTTGGGGAGTCAGGAGACCCAGTACTTC
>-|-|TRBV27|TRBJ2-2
CASRRGSHTGELFF
TGTGCCAGCAGGAGGGGGTCGCACACCGGGGAGCTGTTTTTT
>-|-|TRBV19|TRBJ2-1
CASSGAGLYNEQFF
TGTGCCAGTAGTGGTGCGGGACTGTACAATGAGCAGTTCTTC
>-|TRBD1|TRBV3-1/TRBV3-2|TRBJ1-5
CASSQAGTGGQPQHF
TGTGCCAGCAGCCAAGCCGGGACAGGGGGGCAGCCCCAGCATTTT
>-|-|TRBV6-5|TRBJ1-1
CASSYSGQMNTEAFF
TGTGCCAGCAGTTACTCAGGACAAATGAACACTGAAGCTTTCTTT
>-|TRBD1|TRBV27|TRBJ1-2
CASSPLQGANYGYTF
TGTGCCAGCAGTCCGCTACAGGGGGCCAACTATGGCTACACCTTC
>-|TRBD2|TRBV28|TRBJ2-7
CASSLRLAGGLTYEQYF
TGTGCCAGCAGCCTTCGACTAGCGGGGGGCTTAACCTACGAGCAGTACTTC
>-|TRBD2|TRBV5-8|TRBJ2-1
CASSNIRTSGLYEQFF
TGTGCCAGCAGCAATATCCGGACTAGCGGGCTCTATGAGCAGTTCTTC
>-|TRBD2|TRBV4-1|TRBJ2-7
CASSQGEGLGEQYF
TGCGCCAGCAGCCAAGGGGAGGGTCTGGGGGAGCAGTACTTC
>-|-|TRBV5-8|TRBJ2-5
CASSLGRAQETQYF
TGTGCCAGCAGCTTGGGCAGGGCACAAGAGACCCAGTACTTC
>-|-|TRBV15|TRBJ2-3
CATSLRGAADTQYF
TGTGCCACCAGCTTGCGGGGTGCGGCAGATACGCAGTATTTT
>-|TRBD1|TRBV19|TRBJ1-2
CASSMGQGSGYTF
TGTGCCAGTAGTATGGGACAGGGGAGCGGCTACACCTTC
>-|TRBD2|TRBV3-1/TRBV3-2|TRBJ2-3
CASSQVGAGGDTQYF
TGTGCCAGCAGCCAAGTGGGCGCGGGGGGGGATACGCAGTATTTT
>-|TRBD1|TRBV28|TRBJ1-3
CASISGGAHTIYF
TGTGCCAGCATCTCAGGGGGCGCCCACACCATATATTTT
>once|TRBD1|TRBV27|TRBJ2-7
CASSRQGPYEQYF
TGTGCCAGCAGTAGACAGGGTCCCTACGAGCAGTACTTC
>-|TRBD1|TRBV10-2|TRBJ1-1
CASRGQGRLGEAFF
TGCGCCAGCAGGGGACAGGGGAGGCTAGGTGAAGCTTTCTTT
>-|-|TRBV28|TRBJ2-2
CASSSGQNTGELFF
TGTGCCAGCAGCTCCGGACAGAACACCGGGGAGCTGTTTTTT
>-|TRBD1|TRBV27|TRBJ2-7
CASTPTGVPNEQYF
TGTGCCAGCACCCCCACAGGGGTTCCCAACGAGCAGTACTTC
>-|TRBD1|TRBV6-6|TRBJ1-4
CASSPQGAEDNEKLFF
TGTGCCAGCAGCCCCCAGGGGGCAGAGGATAATGAAAAACTGTTTTTT
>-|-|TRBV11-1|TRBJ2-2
CASSFFTASTGELFF
TGTGCCAGCAGCTTTTTCACAGCCAGCACCGGGGAGCTGTTTTTT
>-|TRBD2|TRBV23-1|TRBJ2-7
CASSQSFPSGGYEQYF
TGCGCCAGCAGTCAATCGTTCCCCAGCGGGGGCTACGAGCAGTACTTC
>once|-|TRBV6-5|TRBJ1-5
CASSQEGVSNQPQHF
TGTGCCAGCTCCCAAGAAGGGGTTAGCAATCAGCCCCAGCATTTT
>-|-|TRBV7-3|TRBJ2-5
CASSLTSEPQETQYF
TGTGCCAGCAGCTTAACAAGCGAGCCCCAAGAGACCCAGTACTTC
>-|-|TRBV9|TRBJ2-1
CASSVAGGFFGNEQFF
TGTGCCAGCAGCGTAGCTGGGGGGTTTTTCGGTAATGAGCAGTTCTTC
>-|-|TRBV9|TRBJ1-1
CASSVLQEMNTEAFF
TGTGCCAGCAGCGTATTACAGGAGATGAACACTGAAGCTTTCTTT
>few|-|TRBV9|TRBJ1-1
CASSALGQLTGNTEAFF
TGTGCCAGCAGCGCTCTAGGACAGTTAACCGGGAACACTGAAGCTTTCTTT